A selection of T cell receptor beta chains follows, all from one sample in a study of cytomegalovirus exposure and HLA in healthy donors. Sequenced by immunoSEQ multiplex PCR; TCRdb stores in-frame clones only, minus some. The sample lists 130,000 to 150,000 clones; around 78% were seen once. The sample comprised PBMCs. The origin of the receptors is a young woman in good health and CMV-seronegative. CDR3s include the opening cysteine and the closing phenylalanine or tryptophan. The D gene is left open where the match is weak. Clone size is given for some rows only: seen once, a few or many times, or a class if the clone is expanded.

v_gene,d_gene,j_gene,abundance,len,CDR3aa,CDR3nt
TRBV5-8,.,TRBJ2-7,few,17,CASSRLQGTGISYEQYF,TGTGCCAGCAGCCGCCTTCAGGGAACAGGGATCTCCTACGAGCAGTACTTC
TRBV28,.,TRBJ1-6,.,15,CASNQAGGGGSPLHF,TGTGCCAGCAATCAGGCCGGAGGGGGGGGTTCACCCCTCCACTTT
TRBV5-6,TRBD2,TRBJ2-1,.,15,CASTEGRLAGFEQFF,TGTGCCAGCACCGAGGGGAGACTAGCGGGTTTTGAGCAGTTCTTC
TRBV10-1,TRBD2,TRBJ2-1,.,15,CASSGGTSGRDEQFF,TGCGCCAGCAGTGGAGGGACTAGCGGGAGGGATGAGCAGTTCTTC
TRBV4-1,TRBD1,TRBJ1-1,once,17,CASSQGAGQGLWTEAFF,TGCGCCAGCAGCCAGGGGGCGGGACAGGGGCTCTGGACTGAAGCTTTCTTT
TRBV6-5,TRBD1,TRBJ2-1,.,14,CASSYRQGANEQFF,TGTGCCAGCAGTTACCGACAGGGGGCGAATGAGCAGTTCTTC
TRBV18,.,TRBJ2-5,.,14,CASSRSKGEETQYF,TGTGCCAGCTCGCGCTCGAAAGGGGAAGAGACCCAGTACTTC
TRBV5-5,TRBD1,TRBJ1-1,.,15,CASSYQTGLNTEAFF,TGTGCCAGCAGCTATCAGACAGGGTTGAACACTGAAGCTTTCTTT
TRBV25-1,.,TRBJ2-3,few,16,CASTHGGTANTDTQYF,TGTGCCAGCACTCATGGGGGGACAGCTAACACAGATACGCAGTATTTT
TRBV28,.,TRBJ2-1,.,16,CASSSIRDIRYNEQFF,TGTGCCAGCAGTTCAATCCGGGACATCCGATACAATGAGCAGTTCTTC
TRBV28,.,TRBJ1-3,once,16,CASRPNRALSGNTIYF,TGTGCCAGCAGACCTAACAGGGCCCTCTCTGGAAACACCATATATTTT
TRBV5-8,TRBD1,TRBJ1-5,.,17,CASSLALTGVPNQPQHF,TGTGCCAGCAGCTTGGCCTTGACAGGGGTCCCCAATCAGCCCCAGCATTTT
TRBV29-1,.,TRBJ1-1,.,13,CSVEGTGWAEAFF,TGCAGCGTTGAGGGCACCGGCTGGGCTGAAGCTTTCTTT
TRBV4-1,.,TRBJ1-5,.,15,CASSQVMSSNQPQHF,TGCGCCAGCAGCCAAGTTATGAGTAGCAATCAGCCCCAGCATTTT
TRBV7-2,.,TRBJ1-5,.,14,CASGQTNGNQPQHF,TGTGCTAGCGGACAGACGAACGGCAATCAGCCCCAGCATTTT
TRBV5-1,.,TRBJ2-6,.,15,CASSLGSSGANVLTF,TGCGCCAGCAGCCTGGGAAGCTCAGGGGCCAACGTCCTGACTTTC
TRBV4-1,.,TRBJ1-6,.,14,CASSPDRYNSPLHF,TGCGCCAGCAGCCCGGACAGATATAATTCACCCCTCCACTTT
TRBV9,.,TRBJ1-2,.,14,CASTGRGDNYGYTF,TGTGCCAGCACGGGGAGAGGAGATAACTATGGCTACACCTTC
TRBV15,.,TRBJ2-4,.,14,CATSSGSSKNIQYF,TGTGCCACCAGCAGTGGTAGTTCCAAAAACATTCAGTACTTC
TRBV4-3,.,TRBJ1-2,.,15,CASSQDQAGYYGYTF,TGCGCCAGCAGCCAAGATCAGGCAGGTTACTATGGCTACACCTTC
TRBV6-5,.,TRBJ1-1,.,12,CASGRGPTEAFF,TGTGCCAGCGGGCGGGGGCCCACTGAAGCTTTCTTT
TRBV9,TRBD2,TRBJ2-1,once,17,CASSLKTGTSGRNEQFF,TGTGCCAGCAGCCTCAAGACAGGGACTAGCGGGAGGAATGAGCAGTTCTTC
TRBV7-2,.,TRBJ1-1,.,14,CASSINRESAEAFF,TGTGCCAGCAGCATCAACAGGGAGTCGGCTGAAGCTTTCTTT
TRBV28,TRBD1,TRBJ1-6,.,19,CASSLWGQGARVSKSPLHF,TGTGCCAGCAGTTTGTGGGGACAGGGGGCGCGTGTATCTAAATCACCCCTCCACTTT
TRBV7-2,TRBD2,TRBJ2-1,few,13,CASSARLADEQFF,TGTGCCAGCAGCGCCAGACTAGCGGATGAGCAGTTCTTC
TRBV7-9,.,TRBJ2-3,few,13,CASDRTGPDTQYF,TGTGCCAGCGACCGGACTGGGCCAGATACGCAGTATTTT
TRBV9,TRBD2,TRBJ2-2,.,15,CASSVLAGGSGELFF,TGTGCCAGCAGCGTTCTAGCGGGGGGGAGCGGGGAGCTGTTTTTT
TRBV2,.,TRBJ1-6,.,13,CASHRERNSPLHF,TGTGCCAGCCACAGGGAACGAAATTCACCCCTCCACTTT
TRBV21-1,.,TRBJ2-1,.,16,CASSKVVAGGPDEQFF,TGTGCCAGCAGCAAAGTAGTGGCGGGAGGGCCCGATGAGCAGTTCTTC
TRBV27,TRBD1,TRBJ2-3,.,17,CASSLRRQGLGTDTQYF,TGTGCCAGCAGTTTAAGAAGACAGGGGCTGGGCACAGATACGCAGTATTTT
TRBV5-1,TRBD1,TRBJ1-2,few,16,CATGETGIPVGSGYTF,TGCGCCACTGGGGAGACAGGGATTCCTGTCGGCTCGGGCTACACCTTC
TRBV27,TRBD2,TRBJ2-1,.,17,CASSPIAAGPPYNEQFF,TGTGCCAGCAGTCCGATCGCAGCGGGGCCCCCTTACAATGAGCAGTTCTTC
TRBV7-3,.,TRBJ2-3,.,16,CASSLNGPGGPDTQYF,TGTGCCAGCAGCTTAAATGGCCCCGGGGGACCAGATACGCAGTATTTT
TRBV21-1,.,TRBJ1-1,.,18,CASSRGGTGGFENTEAFF,TGTGCCAGCAGCAGAGGTGGGACAGGGGGCTTTGAGAACACTGAAGCTTTCTTT